This section outlines one TCR beta chain sequence together with its context. Its target is unknown. This sample is part of a study of shared clonotypes between healthy human individuals. Study-level points and caveats: Memory subsets generally showed smaller estimated richness than naive subsets did.

The V end was cut by 1 base, the J end by 10 bases, with 7 bases between. The CDR3 is 12 amino acids. From germline, CDR1 is SGHNT and CDR2 YENEEA. For each subset, genomic DNA was distributed in equal portions over several immunoSEQ plates. Clones were sequenced by immunoSEQ multiplex PCR, and TCRdb holds only the in-frame ones, with some missing. In the table there are some 2 million clones, approximately 95% of which are singletons. Sequenced input: naive CD4+ T cells sorted from blood. As for subset: CD45RA+ positively selected. The TCR comes from a young man in good health. The chain recombines TRBV11-3 with TRBJ2-2; maybe TRBD2 (5 bases). CDR3 nucleotide sequence: TGTGCCAGCAGCTTAGGGGGAGTGGAGCTGTTTTTT. It translates to CASSLGGVELFF.